A single sample is the source of the 12 T cell receptor beta chains below, sequenced in a study of blood T cell repertoires in COVID-19. The repertoire was sequenced with immunoSEQ multiplex PCR; TCRdb's copy has only in-frame clones and lacks some. The sample records 150,000 to 200,000 clones, 70% to 80% being singletons. Specimen: PBMCs or T cells enriched from blood (not recorded which). These receptor sequences come from a man between 60 and 75 years old who had been exposed to COVID-19.

The CDR3 sequence is CASSLTAYEQYF. The CDR3 DNA reads TGTGCCAGCAGCTTGACAGCCTACGAGCAGTACTTC. The chain couples TRBV5-8 to TRBJ2-7; D gene ambiguous. Per the germline V gene, CDR1 is SGHTS and CDR2 is YDEGEE. V lost 1 base, J lost 2 bases, and 4 bases lay in between. The CDR3 extends over 12 amino acids.

This CDR3 is CASSFGRRNEQYF. CDR3 in DNA: TGTGCCAGCAGTTTCGGTCGCAGGAACGAGCAGTACTTC. The chain is built from TRBV28 and TRBJ2-7; D remains unclear. The CDR3 contains 13 residues. Trimming took 3 bases from V and 5 from J, leaving 11 bases between them. Germline CDR1 is MDHEN and CDR2 is SYDVKM.

This clone was observed a few times. The DNA of the CDR3 is TGTGCCAGCAGTTTATACCCCTTCGGGAGCGGAGGGGGCACAGATACGCAGTATTTT. Its translation is CASSLYPFGSGGGTDTQYF. The J gene is TRBJ2-3, the V gene TRBV27; tentative D call: TRBD2 (6 bases). Germline V CDR1 and CDR2: MNHEY, SMNVEV (reference sequence). The CDR3 sequence is 19 residues long. Deletions cut 1 base from V and 1 base from J, with 21 bases between.

The chain employs TRBV10-3 and TRBJ2-7; possibly TRBD1 for D (6 bases). The CDR3 extends over 13 amino acids. V shed 2 bases and J shed 4 bases, with 9 bases lying between them. Per germline, CDR1 ENHRY and CDR2 SYGVKD. CDR3 residues: CAISERQGYEQYF. The CDR3 coding sequence is TGTGCCATCAGTGAGAGGCAGGGGTACGAGCAGTACTTC.

In DNA form, the CDR3 reads TGTGCCTCTAATAAGGCCCCTCGCCTAGCGGGTGGGGCCTACAATGAGCAGTTCTTC. It translates to CASNKAPRLAGGAYNEQFF. The rearrangement links TRBV30 to TRBJ2-1; 8 positions agree with TRBD2. This CDR3 is 19 amino acids long. Germline V gives CDR1 GTSNPN, CDR2 SVGIG (reference sequence). With 7 bases clipped from V and 2 bases from J, the junction kept 22 bases outside the gene matches. The whole variable domain, remainder taken from reference TRBV30 and TRBJ2-1, is SQTIHQWPATLVQPVGSPLSLECTVEGTSNPNLYWYRQAAGRGLQLLFYSVGIGQISSEVPQNLSASRPQDRQFILSSKKLLLSDSGFYLCASNKAPRLAGGAYNEQFFGPGTRLTVL.

The chain combines TRBV3-1 (or the pseudogene TRBV3-2) with TRBJ2-7; the D gene is possibly TRBD1 (6 bases). There are 15 residues in the CDR3. V dropped 3 bases and J dropped 0 bases, with 12 bases sitting between them. Germline lookup yields CDR1 LGHDT and CDR2 YNNKEL (reference sequence). CDR3 bases: TGTGCCAGCAGCCAGGCACACAGGGCCTCCTACGAGCAGTACTTC. Its translation: CASSQAHRASYEQYF.

The CDR3 is CASSLGTGGVTEAFF. The CDR3 nucleotides are TGTGCCAGCAGTTTAGGGACAGGGGGCGTCACTGAAGCTTTCTTT. The chain uses TRBV27 and TRBJ1-1; TRBD1 matches 12 bases. This CDR3 is 15 amino acids long. CDR1 is MNHEY, CDR2 SMNVEV, per germline (reference sequence). The junction had 2 bases not matched to a gene; V was cut back by 2 bases and J by 4 bases.

The chain couples TRBV9 to TRBJ2-1, with 8 bases identical to TRBD2. J gave up 4 bases and V 3 bases, and 12 bases lay outside the gene matches. Per germline, CDR1 SGDLS and CDR2 YYNGEE. The CDR3 covers 17 residues. The CDR3 nucleotides are TGTGCCAGCAGCGCCTTAGCGGGAAGGACTACGTACAATGAGCAGTTCTTC. It translates to CASSALAGRTTYNEQFF.

This chain uses TRBV2 with TRBJ1-1, with 7 positions matching TRBD1. Germline trimming cut 1 base from V and 8 bases from J; bases unmatched to any gene: 16. CDR1 and CDR2 (germline): SNHLY, FYNNEI. This CDR3 region has 17 residues. The CDR3 bases are TGTGCCAGCAGTGAAGTAACAGGGGCCGCATCGCCGCGGGAAGCTTTCTTT. Translated: CASSEVTGAASPREAFF.

J is TRBJ2-6 and V is TRBV6-5; 7 bases line up with TRBD2. Germline CDR1 MNHEY, CDR2 SVGAGI. This CDR3 is built from 15 residues. With V trimmed by 8 bases and J by 6 bases, 10 bases remained unmatched. This chain's CDR3 is CASWASGTLANVLTF. CDR3 nucleotide sequence: TGTGCCAGCTGGGCTAGCGGTACGTTGGCCAACGTCCTGACTTTC.

This chain joins TRBV9 and TRBJ2-2; 7 positions agree with TRBD2. This CDR3 is 15 amino acids long. Trimming took 0 bases from V and 5 from J; bases not matched to a gene: 4. The germline V gene encodes CDR1 SGDLS and CDR2 YYNGEE. The CDR3 reads CASSVGTRRTGELFF. The CDR3 DNA sequence: TGTGCCAGCAGCGTAGGGACTAGGAGGACCGGGGAGCTGTTTTTT.

V and J are TRBV9 and TRBJ1-4; tentative D call: TRBD1 (5 bases). V was shortened by 0 bases and J by 8 bases, with 14 bases between the two germline ends. CDR3 size: 15 residues. Per germline, CDR1 SGDLS and CDR2 YYNGEE. CDR3 bases: TGTGCCAGCAGCGTAGATGAGGGGACTGGGGAAAAACTGTTTTTT. Protein sequence: CASSVDEGTGEKLFF.